This TCR beta chain was observed in a study of radiotherapy plus CTLA-4 blockade in lung cancer. Study summary: Of the patients, 15% to 20% showed objective responses and more than 30% attained disease control.

CDR3 length: 15 amino acids. CDR1 and CDR2 from the germline V gene are SGHNT and YENEEA. With V trimmed by 4 bases and J by 7 bases, 9 bases remained unmatched. The table came from immunoSEQ multiplex PCR; TCRdb's copy has only in-frame clones and leaves some out. Here the sample spans around 130,000 clones, around 89% being singletons. This receptor was obtained from a human donor with non-small cell lung cancer that progressed on radiotherapy plus ipilimumab. The chain has TRBV11-3 and TRBJ2-1; 8 nucleotides agree with TRBD1. This material consisted of peripheral blood, taken from a patient treated with radiotherapy plus ipilimumab. The CDR3 bases are TGTGCCAGCAGCTCAGGTGCAGGGGGCTTGAATGAGCAGTTCTTC. This gives the protein CASSSGAGGLNEQFF.